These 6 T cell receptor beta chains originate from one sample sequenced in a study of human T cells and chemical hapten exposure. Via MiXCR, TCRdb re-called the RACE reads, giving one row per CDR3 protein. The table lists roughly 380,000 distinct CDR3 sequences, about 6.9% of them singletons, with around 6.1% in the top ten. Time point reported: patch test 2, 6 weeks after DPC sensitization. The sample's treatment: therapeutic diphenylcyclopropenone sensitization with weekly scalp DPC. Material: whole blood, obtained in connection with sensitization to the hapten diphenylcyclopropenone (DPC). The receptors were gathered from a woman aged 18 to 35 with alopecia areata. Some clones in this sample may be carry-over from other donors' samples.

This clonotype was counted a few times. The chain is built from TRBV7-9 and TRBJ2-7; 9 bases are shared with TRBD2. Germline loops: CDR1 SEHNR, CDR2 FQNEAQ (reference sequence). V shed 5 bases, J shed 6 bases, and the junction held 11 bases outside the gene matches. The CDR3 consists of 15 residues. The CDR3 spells CASSRAGGTSGEQYF. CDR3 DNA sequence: TGTGCCAGCAGCCGAGCGGGGGGAACCTCGGGCGAGCAGTACTTC.

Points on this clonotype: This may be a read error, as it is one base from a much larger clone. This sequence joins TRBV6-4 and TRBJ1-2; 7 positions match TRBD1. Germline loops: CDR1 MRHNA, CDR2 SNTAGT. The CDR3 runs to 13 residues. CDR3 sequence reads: CARSAGDSYGYTF. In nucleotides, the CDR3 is TGTGCCAGGAGTGCAGGGGACAGCTATGGCTACACCTTC.

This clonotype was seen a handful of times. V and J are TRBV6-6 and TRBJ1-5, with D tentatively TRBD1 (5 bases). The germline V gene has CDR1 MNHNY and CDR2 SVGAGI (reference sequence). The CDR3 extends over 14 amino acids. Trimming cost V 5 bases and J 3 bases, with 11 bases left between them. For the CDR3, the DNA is TGTGCCAGCAGTCAACCAGGGTTCAATCAGCCCCAGCATTTT. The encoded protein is CASSQPGFNQPQHF.

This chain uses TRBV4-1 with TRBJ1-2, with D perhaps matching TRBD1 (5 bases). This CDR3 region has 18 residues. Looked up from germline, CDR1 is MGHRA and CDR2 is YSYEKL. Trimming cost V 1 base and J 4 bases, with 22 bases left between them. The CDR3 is CASSQVGRVEVIAYGYTF. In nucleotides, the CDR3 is TGCGCCAGCAGCCAAGTAGGCAGGGTCGAGGTCATAGCCTATGGCTACACCTTC.

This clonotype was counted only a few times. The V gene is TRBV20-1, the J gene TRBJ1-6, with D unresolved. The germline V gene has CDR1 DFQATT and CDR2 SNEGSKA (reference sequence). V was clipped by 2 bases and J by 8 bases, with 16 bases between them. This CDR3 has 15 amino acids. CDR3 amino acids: CSARSPGPGDSPLHF. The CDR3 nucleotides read TGCAGTGCTAGATCGCCCGGGCCTGGCGATTCACCCCTCCACTTT.

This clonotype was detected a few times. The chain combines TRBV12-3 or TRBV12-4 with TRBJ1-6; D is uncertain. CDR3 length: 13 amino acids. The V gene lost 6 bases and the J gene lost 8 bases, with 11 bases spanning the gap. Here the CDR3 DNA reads TGTGCCAGCAGGTCTCGGTCGGATTCACCCCTCCACTTT. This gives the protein CASRSRSDSPLHF.